This T cell receptor (beta chain) was identified during a study of spatial heterogeneity in lung cancer. Regarding time point: sample taken at primary tumor resection. No cells were sorted before sequencing. The whole RNA sequenced was extracted from tumor, nontumor lung or frozen PBMC. MiXCR, run by TCRdb on the 5' RACE reads, gives a single entry per CDR3 protein. The table has approximately 92,000 distinct CDR3 sequences, 9.5% to 15% seen once; the top ten hold 35% to 50%. The table lists this clonotype with a few counts. V was pared by 1 base and J by 7 bases, with 4 bases of the junction left unmatched. The CDR3 runs 15 residues. In germline, CDR1 is SGHAT, CDR2 FQNNGV.

The sequence was collected from a male donor with early-stage non-small cell lung cancer. The source was PBMCs, collected at surgery. This chain uses TRBV11-2 with TRBJ1-4; 9 bases match TRBD1. The DNA for the CDR3 is TGTGCCAGCAGCTTAGGGAACAGGGGGCCTGAAAAACTGTTTTTT. Translated: CASSLGNRGPEKLFF.